This TCR beta chain was observed in a study of T cells in localized non-small cell lung cancer. Study-wide results and limits: Sequencing, confined to only one tumor region, leaves heterogeneity possible. It was uninvolved adjacent lung that showed the highest T cell clonality, exceeding tumor.

Clones were sequenced by immunoSEQ multiplex PCR, and TCRdb holds only the in-frame ones, with some missing. This table holds 50,000 to 75,000 clones, more than 85% found once. This clone was picked up one time. No antigen is known for it. The source was peripheral blood, collected before any cancer treatment. This TCR was sampled from a man aged 35-69 years with stage I lung adenocarcinoma.

For the CDR3, the DNA is TGTGCCAGCAGCAAAGGGCCGGGAACTAATGAAAAACTGTTTTTT. Amino acids: CASSKGPGTNEKLFF. The chain combines TRBV21-1 with TRBJ1-4. TRBV21-1 is marked as a pseudogene. The CDR3 sequence is 15 residues long.